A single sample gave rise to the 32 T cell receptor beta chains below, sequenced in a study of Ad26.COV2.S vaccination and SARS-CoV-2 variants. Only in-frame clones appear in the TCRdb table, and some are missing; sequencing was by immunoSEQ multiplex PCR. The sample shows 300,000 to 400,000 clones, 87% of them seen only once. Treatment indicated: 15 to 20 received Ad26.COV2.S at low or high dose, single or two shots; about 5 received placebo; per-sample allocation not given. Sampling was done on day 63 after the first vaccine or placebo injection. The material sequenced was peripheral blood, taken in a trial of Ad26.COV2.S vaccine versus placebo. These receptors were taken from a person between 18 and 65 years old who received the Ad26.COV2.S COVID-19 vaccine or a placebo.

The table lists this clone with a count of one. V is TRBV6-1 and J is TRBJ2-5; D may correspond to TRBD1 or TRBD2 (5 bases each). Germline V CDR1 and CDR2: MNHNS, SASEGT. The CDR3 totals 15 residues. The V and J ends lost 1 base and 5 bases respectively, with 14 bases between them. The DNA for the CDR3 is TGTGCCAGCAGTGAAGTGGGACCTAATCGGGAGACCCAGTACTTC. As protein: CASSEVGPNRETQYF.

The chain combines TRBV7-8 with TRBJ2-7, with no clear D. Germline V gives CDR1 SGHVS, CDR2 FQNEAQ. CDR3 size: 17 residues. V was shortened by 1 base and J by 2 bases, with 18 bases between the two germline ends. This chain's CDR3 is CASSLVVGRQVAYEQYF. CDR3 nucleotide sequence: TGTGCCAGCAGCTTAGTAGTCGGGCGGCAGGTCGCCTACGAGCAGTACTTC.

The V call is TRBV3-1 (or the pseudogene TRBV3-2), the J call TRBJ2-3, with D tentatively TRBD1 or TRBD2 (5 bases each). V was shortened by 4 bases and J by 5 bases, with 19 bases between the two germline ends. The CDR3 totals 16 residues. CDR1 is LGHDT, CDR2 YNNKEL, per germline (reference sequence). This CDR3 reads CASSPVRPGAGDTQYF. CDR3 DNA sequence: TGTGCCAGCAGCCCCGTTCGCCCCGGGGCTGGAGATACGCAGTATTTT.

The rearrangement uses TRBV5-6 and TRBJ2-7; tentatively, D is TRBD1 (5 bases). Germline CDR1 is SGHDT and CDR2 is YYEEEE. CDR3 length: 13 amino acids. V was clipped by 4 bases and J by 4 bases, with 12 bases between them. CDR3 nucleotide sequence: TGTGCCAGCAGCACTATCGACAGTTACGAGCAGTACTTC. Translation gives CASSTIDSYEQYF.

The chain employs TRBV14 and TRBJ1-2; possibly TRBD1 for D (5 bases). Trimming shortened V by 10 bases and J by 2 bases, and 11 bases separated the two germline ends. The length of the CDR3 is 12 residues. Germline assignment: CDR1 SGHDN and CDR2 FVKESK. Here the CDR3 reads CATSRQNYGYTF. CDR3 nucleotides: TGTGCCACCTCGAGACAGAACTATGGCTACACCTTC.

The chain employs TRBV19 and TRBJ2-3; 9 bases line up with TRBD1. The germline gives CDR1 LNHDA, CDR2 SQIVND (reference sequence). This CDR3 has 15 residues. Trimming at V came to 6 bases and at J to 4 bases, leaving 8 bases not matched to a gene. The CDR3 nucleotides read TGTGCCAGTAGCAAATACAGGGGGCTATCAGATACGCAGTATTTT. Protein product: CASSKYRGLSDTQYF.

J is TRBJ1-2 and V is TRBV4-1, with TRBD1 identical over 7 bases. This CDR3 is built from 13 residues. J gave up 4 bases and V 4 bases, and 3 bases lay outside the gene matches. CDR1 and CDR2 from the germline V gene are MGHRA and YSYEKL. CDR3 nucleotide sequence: TGCGCCAGCAGCCTGGGACAGCCCTATGGCTACACCTTC. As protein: CASSLGQPYGYTF.

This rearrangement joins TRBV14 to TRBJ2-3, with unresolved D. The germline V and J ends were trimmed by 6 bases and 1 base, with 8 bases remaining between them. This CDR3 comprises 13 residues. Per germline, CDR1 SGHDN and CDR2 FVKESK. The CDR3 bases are TGTGCCAGCAGATTGGACGGCACAGATACGCAGTATTTT. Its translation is CASRLDGTDTQYF.

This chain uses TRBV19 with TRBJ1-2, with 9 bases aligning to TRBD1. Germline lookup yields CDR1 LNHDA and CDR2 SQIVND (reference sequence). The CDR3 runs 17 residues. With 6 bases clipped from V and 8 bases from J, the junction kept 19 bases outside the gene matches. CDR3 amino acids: CASRNPYNRDRERGYTF. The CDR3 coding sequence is TGTGCCAGTAGGAATCCCTACAACCGGGACAGGGAAAGAGGCTACACCTTC. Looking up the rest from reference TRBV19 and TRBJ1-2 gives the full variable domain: DGGITQSPKYLFRKEGQNVTLSCEQNLNHDAMYWYRQDPGQGLRLIYYSQIVNDFQKGDIAEGYSVSREKKESFPLTVTSAQKNPTAFYLCASRNPYNRDRERGYTFGSGTRLTVV.

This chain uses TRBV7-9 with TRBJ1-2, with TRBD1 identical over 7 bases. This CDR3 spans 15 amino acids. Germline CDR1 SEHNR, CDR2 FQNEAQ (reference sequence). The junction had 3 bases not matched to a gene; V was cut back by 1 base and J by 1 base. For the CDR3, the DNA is TGTGCCAGCAGCTTAGTTGGGGACAGTAACTATGGCTACACCTTC. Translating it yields CASSLVGDSNYGYTF.

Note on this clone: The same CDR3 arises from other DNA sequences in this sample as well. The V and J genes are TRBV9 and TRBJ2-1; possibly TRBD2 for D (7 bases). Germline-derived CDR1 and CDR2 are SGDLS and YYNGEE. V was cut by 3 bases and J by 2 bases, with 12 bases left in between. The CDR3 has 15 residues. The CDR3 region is CASSASGGAYNEQFF. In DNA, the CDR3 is TGTGCCAGCAGCGCCTCGGGGGGCGCCTACAATGAGCAGTTCTTC.

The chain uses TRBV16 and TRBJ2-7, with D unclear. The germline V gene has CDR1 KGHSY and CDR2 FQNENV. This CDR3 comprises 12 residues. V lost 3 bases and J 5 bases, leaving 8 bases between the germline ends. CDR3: CASSQLVHEQYF. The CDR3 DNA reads TGTGCCAGCAGCCAGCTGGTCCACGAGCAGTACTTC.

DNA of the CDR3: TGTGCCAGCAGCCCGACAGTCTCAGATACGCAGTATTTT. It yields the protein CASSPTVSDTQYF. This chain connects TRBV28 to TRBJ2-3; TRBD1 is a possible D gene (5 bases). V was clipped by 6 bases and J by 4 bases, with 11 bases between them. The germline V gene encodes CDR1 MDHEN and CDR2 SYDVKM. This CDR3 contains 13 residues.

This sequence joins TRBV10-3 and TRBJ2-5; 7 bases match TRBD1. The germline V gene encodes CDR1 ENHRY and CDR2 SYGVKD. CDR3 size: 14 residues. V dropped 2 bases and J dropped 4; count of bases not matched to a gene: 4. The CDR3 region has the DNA TGTGCCATCAGTGAGAGGGGGCTAGGAGAGACCCAGTACTTC. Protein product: CAISERGLGETQYF.

The chain's CDR3 is CASTYEAGNEKLFF. In DNA form, the CDR3 reads TGTGCCAGCACCTACGAGGCAGGGAACGAAAAACTGTTTTTT. The chain carries TRBV6-5 and TRBJ1-4, with a tentative D call TRBD1 (5 bases). Trimming removed 7 bases at V and 8 bases at J, with 17 bases between. The CDR3 is 14 amino acids. Germline V gene data show CDR1 as MNHEY and CDR2 as SVGAGI.

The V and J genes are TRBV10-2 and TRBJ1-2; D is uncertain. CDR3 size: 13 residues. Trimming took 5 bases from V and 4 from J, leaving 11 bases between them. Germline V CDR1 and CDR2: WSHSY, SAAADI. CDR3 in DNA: TGCGCCAGCAGTTTAACAGAGACCTATGGCTACACCTTC. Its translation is CASSLTETYGYTF.

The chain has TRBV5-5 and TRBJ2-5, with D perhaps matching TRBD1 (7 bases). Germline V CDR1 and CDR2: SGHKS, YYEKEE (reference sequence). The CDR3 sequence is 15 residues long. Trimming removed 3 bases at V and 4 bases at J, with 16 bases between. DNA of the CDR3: TGTGCCAGCAGCTGGAGGGGGCACGTAGTAGAGACCCAGTACTTC. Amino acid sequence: CASSWRGHVVETQYF.

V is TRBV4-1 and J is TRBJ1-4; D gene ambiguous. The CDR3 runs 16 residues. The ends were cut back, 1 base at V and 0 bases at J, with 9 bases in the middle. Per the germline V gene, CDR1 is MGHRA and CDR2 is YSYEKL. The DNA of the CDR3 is TGCGCCAGCAGCCAAGTCGAACAGACAACTAATGAAAAACTGTTTTTT. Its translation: CASSQVEQTTNEKLFF.

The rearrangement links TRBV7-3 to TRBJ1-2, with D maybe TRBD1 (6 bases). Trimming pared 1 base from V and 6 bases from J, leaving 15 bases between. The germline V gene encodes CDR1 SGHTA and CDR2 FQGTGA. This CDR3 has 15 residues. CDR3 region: CASSLNAGAENGYTF. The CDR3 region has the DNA TGTGCCAGCAGCTTAAACGCGGGGGCGGAGAATGGCTACACCTTC. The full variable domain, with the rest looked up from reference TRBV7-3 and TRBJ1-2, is GAGVSQTPSNKVTEKGKYVELRCDPISGHTALYWYRQSLGQGPEFLIYFQGTGAADDSGLPNDRFFAVRPEGSVSTLKIQRTERGDSAVYLCASSLNAGAENGYTFGSGTRLTVV.

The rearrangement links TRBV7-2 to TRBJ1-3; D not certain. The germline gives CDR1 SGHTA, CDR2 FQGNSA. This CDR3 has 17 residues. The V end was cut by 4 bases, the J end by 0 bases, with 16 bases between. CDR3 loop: CASSSLNRLSSGNTIYF. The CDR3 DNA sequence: TGTGCCAGCAGCTCCCTCAATAGGTTGAGCTCTGGAAACACCATATATTTT.

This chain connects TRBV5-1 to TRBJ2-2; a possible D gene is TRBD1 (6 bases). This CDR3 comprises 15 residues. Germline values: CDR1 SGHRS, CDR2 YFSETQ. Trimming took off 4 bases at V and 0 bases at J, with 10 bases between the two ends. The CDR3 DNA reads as TGCGCCAGCAGCCGTGGGGGCGCGAACACCGGGGAGCTGTTTTTT. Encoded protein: CASSRGGANTGELFF.

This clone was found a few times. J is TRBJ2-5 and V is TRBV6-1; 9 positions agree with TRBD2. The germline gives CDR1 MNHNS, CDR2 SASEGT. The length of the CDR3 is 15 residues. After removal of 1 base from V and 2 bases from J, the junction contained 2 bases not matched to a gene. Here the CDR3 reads CASSEGAGGQETQYF. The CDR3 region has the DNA TGTGCCAGCAGTGAAGGAGCGGGGGGTCAAGAGACCCAGTACTTC.

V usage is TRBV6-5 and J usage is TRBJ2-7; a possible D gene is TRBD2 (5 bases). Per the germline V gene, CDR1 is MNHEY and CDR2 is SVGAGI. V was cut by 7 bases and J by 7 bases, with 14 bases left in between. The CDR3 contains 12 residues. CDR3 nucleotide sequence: TGTGCCAGCAACCAGGCGACGGGGGAGCAGTACTTC. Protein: CASNQATGEQYF.

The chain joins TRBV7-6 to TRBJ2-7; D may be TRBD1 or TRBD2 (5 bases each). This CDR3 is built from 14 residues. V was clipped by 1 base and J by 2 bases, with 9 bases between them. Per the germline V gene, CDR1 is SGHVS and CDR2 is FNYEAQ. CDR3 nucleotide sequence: TGTGCCAGCAGCTTAGGGGGGTCAACCTACGAGCAGTACTTC. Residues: CASSLGGSTYEQYF.

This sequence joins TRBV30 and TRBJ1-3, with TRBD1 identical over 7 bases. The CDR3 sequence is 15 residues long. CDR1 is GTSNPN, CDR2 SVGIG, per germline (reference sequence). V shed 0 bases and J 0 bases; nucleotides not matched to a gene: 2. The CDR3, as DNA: TGTGCCTGGAGTGTACAGGGGAGCTCTGGAAACACCATATATTTT. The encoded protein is CAWSVQGSSGNTIYF. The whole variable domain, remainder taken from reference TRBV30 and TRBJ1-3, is SQTIHQWPATLVQPVGSPLSLECTVEGTSNPNLYWYRQAAGRGLQLLFYSVGIGQISSEVPQNLSASRPQDRQFILSSKKLLLSDSGFYLCAWSVQGSSGNTIYFGEGSWLTVV.

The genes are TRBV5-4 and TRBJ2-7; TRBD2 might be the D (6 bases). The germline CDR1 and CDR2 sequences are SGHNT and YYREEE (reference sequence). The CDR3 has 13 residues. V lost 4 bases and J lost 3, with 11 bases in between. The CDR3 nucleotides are TGTGCCAGCAGCCCTTGGGGGGTCTACGAGCAGTACTTC. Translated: CASSPWGVYEQYF.

The CDR3 loop reads CASSNTYEQYF. The CDR3 DNA is TGTGCCAGTTCGAATACCTACGAGCAGTACTTC. This chain links TRBV25-1 with TRBJ2-7; D is uncertain. Trimming took 9 bases from V and 2 from J, leaving 8 bases between them. The germline V gene has CDR1 MGHDK and CDR2 SYGVNS. This CDR3 spans 11 amino acids.

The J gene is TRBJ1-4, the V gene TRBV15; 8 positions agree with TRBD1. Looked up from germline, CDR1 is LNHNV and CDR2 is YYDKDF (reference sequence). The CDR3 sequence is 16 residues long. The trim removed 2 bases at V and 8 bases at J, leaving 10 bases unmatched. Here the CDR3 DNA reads TGTGCCACCAGCAGATCACCGGACAGGGTGGGGGAAAAACTGTTTTTT. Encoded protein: CATSRSPDRVGEKLFF. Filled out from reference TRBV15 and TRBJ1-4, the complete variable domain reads DAMVIQNPRYQVTQFGKPVTLSCSQTLNHNVMYWYQQKSSQAPKLLFHYYDKDFNNEADTPDNFQSRRPNTSFCFLDIRSPGLGDTAMYLCATSRSPDRVGEKLFFGSGTQLSVL.

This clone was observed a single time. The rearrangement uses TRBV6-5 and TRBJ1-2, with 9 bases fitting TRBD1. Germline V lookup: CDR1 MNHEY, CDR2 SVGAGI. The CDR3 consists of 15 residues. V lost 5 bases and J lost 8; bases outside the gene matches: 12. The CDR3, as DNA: TGTGCCAGCAGTATATACCGGGACAGGGTTTGGGGCTACACCTTC. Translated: CASSIYRDRVWGYTF.

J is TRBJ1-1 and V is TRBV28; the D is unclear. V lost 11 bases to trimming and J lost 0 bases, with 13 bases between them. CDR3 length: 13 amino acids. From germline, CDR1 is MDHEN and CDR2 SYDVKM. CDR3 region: CAVSGRMNTEAFF. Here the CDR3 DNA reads TGTGCCGTGTCGGGTAGGATGAACACTGAAGCTTTCTTT.

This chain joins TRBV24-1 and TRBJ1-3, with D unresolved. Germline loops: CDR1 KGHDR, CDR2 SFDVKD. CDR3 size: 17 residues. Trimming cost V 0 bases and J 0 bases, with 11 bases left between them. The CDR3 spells CATSDLGLAFSGNTIYF. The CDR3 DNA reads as TGTGCCACCAGTGATTTGGGCCTTGCTTTCTCTGGAAACACCATATATTTT.

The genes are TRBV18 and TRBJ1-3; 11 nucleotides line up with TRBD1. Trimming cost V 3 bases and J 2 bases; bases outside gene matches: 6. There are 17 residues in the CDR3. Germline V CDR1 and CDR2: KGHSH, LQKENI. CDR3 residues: CASSPTLGQGAGNTIYF. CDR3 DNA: TGTGCCAGCTCACCGACCCTGGGACAGGGGGCTGGAAACACCATATATTTT.